This T cell receptor beta chain derives from a study of shared clonotypes between healthy human individuals. Study outcomes and limitations: Lower generation probabilities were found for non-shared clonotypes than for those shared by all four donors. Large depth notwithstanding, sorted-subset sequencing proved incomplete by rarefaction.

The naive CD8 fraction comprised CD45RO-negative cells positively selected for CCR7 and excluded terminally differentiated effector memory CD45RA+ cells. The study drew its donors from healthy HIV-negative adults without recent acute infections or vaccinations. In regard to this clone: Its antigen remains unidentified.

In the study's own analysis: With immunoSEQ giving junction-only sequences and no quality scores, filtering differed. This table comes from immunoSEQ multiplex PCR, and its TCRdb copy is limited to in-frame clones, with some not included. V and J calls and clone size come straight from that table; D and trimming were deduced from the DNA. The sample contains approximately 810,000 clones, 80% to 95% of which appear only once. The origin of this receptor is a man aged 25 to 40 in good health. Sequenced input: naive CD8+ T cells sorted from blood.

The CDR3, as DNA: TGTGCCAGCAGTCCCGACGAGCTCGAAGCTTTCTTT. Translating it yields CASSPDELEAFF. The chain is built from TRBV6-6 and TRBJ1-1; D is undetermined. CDR3 length equals 12 residues. Germline loops: CDR1 MNHNY, CDR2 SVGAGI (reference sequence). With 5 bases removed from V and 8 bases from J, the gap between germline ends came to 12 bases.